This entry lists 10 T cell receptor beta chains sequenced from one sample in a study of T cell responses to AZD1222 COVID-19 vaccine. Assay used: immunoSEQ multiplex PCR; TCRdb lists only in-frame clones, some missing. Of some 130,000 clones in the sample, roughly 92% were seen once. Sequences were derived from peripheral blood, sampled 28 days after the second AZD1222 dose. These receptors originate from an adult who received the AZD1222 COVID-19 vaccine.

The chain couples TRBV5-5 to TRBJ2-5; 11 nucleotides line up with TRBD2. Losses at the gene ends were 1 base for V and 1 base for J; bases not matched to a gene: 0. In germline, CDR1 is SGHKS, CDR2 YYEKEE (reference sequence). The CDR3 runs to 15 residues. DNA for the CDR3: TGTGCCAGCAGCTTGCTAGCGGGGGGCCAAGAGACCCAGTACTTC. Translating gives CASSLLAGGQETQYF.

The J gene is TRBJ2-3, the V gene TRBV5-1; 8 positions match TRBD2. The germline CDR1 and CDR2 sequences are SGHRS and YFSETQ. The CDR3 is made up of 14 amino acids. Trimming took 1 base from V and 4 from J; bases not matched to a gene: 2. The CDR3 protein is CASSLTSGADTQYF. DNA of the CDR3: TGCGCCAGCAGCTTGACTAGCGGTGCAGATACGCAGTATTTT.

This rearrangement joins TRBV6-5 to TRBJ1-5; TRBD1 might be the D (6 bases). V lost 8 bases to trimming and J lost 4 bases, with 15 bases between them. Germline V gene data show CDR1 as MNHEY and CDR2 as SVGAGI. The CDR3 extends over 14 amino acids. This chain's CDR3 is CASVPGEPNQPQHF. The CDR3 nucleotides are TGTGCCAGCGTGCCAGGGGAGCCAAATCAGCCCCAGCATTTT.

The rearrangement joins TRBV2 to TRBJ1-2; tentatively, D is TRBD1 (6 bases). CDR3 size: 14 residues. CDR1 is SNHLY and CDR2 is FYNNEI in the germline V gene. The V and J ends lost 6 bases and 2 bases respectively, with 13 bases between them. CDR3 residues: CASSQGLLNYGYTF. The CDR3 DNA sequence: TGTGCCAGCAGCCAGGGGCTACTAAACTATGGCTACACCTTC.

The J gene is TRBJ2-2, the V gene TRBV4-2; 10 bases are a match to TRBD2. Per germline, CDR1 LGHNA and CDR2 YNFKEQ. V shed 0 bases and J 4 bases; nucleotides not matched to a gene: 5. The CDR3 runs to 17 residues. CDR3 in amino acids: CASSQELAGVSTGELFF. Written as DNA, the CDR3 is TGTGCCAGCAGCCAAGAGCTAGCGGGAGTAAGCACCGGGGAGCTGTTTTTT.

This clone has a single count. This CDR3 is CASSYDRGRYGYTF. CDR3 bases: TGTGCCAGCAGTTACGACAGGGGACGGTATGGCTACACCTTC. The chain links TRBV6-5 to TRBJ1-2; TRBD1 matches at 8 bases. Germline assignment: CDR1 MNHEY and CDR2 SVGAGI. V lost 2 bases to trimming and J lost 5 bases; unmatched junction nucleotides: 4. The CDR3 contains 14 residues.

The V gene is TRBV19, the J gene TRBJ1-6; unclear D gene. The CDR3 runs to 14 residues. The germline CDR1 and CDR2 sequences are LNHDA and SQIVND (reference sequence). Trimming removed 4 bases at V and 9 bases at J, with 13 bases between. CDR3 in DNA: TGTGCCAGTAGTACCGTGGGCGGAGGTTCACCCCTCCACTTT. Translated, it gives CASSTVGGGSPLHF.

By share of the sample, this clone is medium-sized (0.01 to 0.1%). The rearrangement joins TRBV21-1 to TRBJ2-3; TRBD2, the table's D call, lacks a check against the DNA. TRBV21-1 is noted as a pseudogene. The CDR3 extends over 17 amino acids. The CDR3 region is CASSKEAGLAGTDTQYF. As DNA, the CDR3 is TGTGCCAGCAGCAAAGAGGCGGGACTAGCCGGCACAGATACGCAGTATTTT.

This chain connects TRBV6-2 or TRBV6-3 to TRBJ1-6; the D gene is possibly TRBD1 (5 bases). The germline V gene has CDR1 MNHEY and CDR2 SVGEGT. The CDR3 totals 14 residues. V was trimmed by 5 bases and J by 8 bases, leaving 13 bases between them. The CDR3 spells CASSLYGDDSPLHF. In DNA form, the CDR3 reads TGTGCCAGCAGTCTTTACGGGGACGATTCACCCCTCCACTTT.

This chain joins TRBV27 and TRBJ2-1; TRBD2 is a possible D gene (6 bases). The V gene's germline CDR1 is MNHEY and CDR2 SMNVEV (reference sequence). V was clipped by 7 bases and J by 4 bases, with 11 bases between them. The CDR3 length is 13 residues. The CDR3 protein is CASKGLLYNEQFF. The DNA of the CDR3 is TGTGCCAGCAAGGGACTTTTATACAATGAGCAGTTCTTC.